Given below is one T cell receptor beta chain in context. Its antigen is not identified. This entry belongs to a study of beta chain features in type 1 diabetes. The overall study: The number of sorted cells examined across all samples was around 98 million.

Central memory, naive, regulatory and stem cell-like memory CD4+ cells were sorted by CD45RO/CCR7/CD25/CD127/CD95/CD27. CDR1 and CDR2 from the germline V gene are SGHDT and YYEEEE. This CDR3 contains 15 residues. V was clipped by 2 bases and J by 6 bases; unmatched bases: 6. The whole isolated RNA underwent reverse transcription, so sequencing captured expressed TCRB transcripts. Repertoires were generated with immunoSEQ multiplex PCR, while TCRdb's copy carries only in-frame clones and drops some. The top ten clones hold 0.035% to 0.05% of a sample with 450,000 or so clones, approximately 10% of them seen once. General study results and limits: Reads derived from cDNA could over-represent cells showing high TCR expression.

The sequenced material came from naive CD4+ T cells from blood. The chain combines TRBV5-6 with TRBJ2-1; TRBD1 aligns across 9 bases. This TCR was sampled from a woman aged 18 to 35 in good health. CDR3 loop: CASSFLGQGGNEQFF. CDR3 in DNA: TGTGCCAGCAGCTTTCTGGGACAGGGCGGCAATGAGCAGTTCTTC.